This entry features one TCR beta chain sequence. Its specificity is not known. TCRdb independently ran MiXCR on the reads; one entry per CDR3 protein. Among 80,000 or so distinct CDR3 sequences, 35% to 50% were seen once, and the ten largest hold 90% to 95%. These data come from a study of T cell repertoires in cytomegalovirus infection. Looking at the study overall: Public TCR beta signature analysis indicated the presence of both CMV infection and matching HLA type.

Study outcomes and limitations: HLA-C-restricted CMV clonotypes gave the most frequent clonotype in two of eight donors.

The germline V gene encodes CDR1 MGHRA and CDR2 YSYEKL. Losses at the gene ends were 4 bases for V and 4 bases for J; bases not matched to a gene: 5. The CDR3 contains 16 residues. The receptor's source is a human donor in good health (CMV status not recorded). Some clones in this sample may be carry-over from other donors' samples. The sequencing used CD8+ T cells from cultured PBMCs, collected from culture after CMV antigen stimulation. The rearrangement uses TRBV4-1 and TRBJ2-3; 13 bases fit TRBD2. In DNA, the CDR3 is TGCGCCAGCAGCCCACGGACTAGCGGGGGCCCAGATACGCAGTATTTT. It encodes CASSPRTSGGPDTQYF.